This entry lists 15 T cell receptor beta chains sequenced from one sample in a study of identical twins. MiXCR, run by TCRdb on the 5' RACE reads, gives a single entry per CDR3 protein. The table lists 250,000 or so distinct CDR3 sequences, 7% to 8.5% of them singletons. These data also formed part of another study, on yellow fever vaccine responses in identical twins.

Sequenced material: CD8+ T cells sorted from blood. All receptors come from a woman aged 18-29 years in good health.

The CDR3 region has the DNA TGTGCCAGCGGACGACAGGGCATCACAGATACGCAGTATTTT. Its translation: CASGRQGITDTQYF. The V call is TRBV6-1, the J call TRBJ2-3; 7 positions agree with TRBD1. CDR3 length equals 14 residues. The J segment lost 2 bases and the V segment lost 8 bases, leaving 7 bases of the junction unmatched. CDR1 and CDR2 (germline): MNHNS, SASEGT.

In its sample, this clonotype was seen a few times. The chain combines TRBV5-4 with TRBJ2-7; tentative D call: TRBD1 (7 bases). The CDR3 runs to 21 residues. The germline CDR1 and CDR2 sequences are SGHNT and YYREEE (reference sequence). V lost 2 bases and J lost 3, with 33 bases in between. CDR3 protein: CASSFFPVGAGQIPWRYEQYF. The CDR3 bases are TGTGCCAGCAGCTTTTTCCCCGTGGGGGCGGGACAGATCCCATGGCGCTACGAGCAGTACTTC.

The rearrangement uses TRBV20-1 and TRBJ2-7, with D possibly TRBD1 on 6 matching bases. Trimming pared 4 bases from V and 0 bases from J, leaving 13 bases between. The germline gives CDR1 DFQATT, CDR2 SNEGSKA (reference sequence). The CDR3 consists of 14 residues. The CDR3: CSAIPQGFSYEQYF. The CDR3 DNA is TGCAGTGCTATCCCACAGGGTTTCTCCTACGAGCAGTACTTC.

This clonotype has a count of ten or more. The rearrangement links TRBV9 to TRBJ2-6; D may be TRBD2 (5 bases). Germline CDR1 reads SGDLS; CDR2 reads YYNGEE. This CDR3 comprises 15 residues. V was clipped by 7 bases and J by 1 base, with 12 bases between them. The CDR3 bases are TGTGCCAGCGAAACGAGGGAGTCTGGGGCCAACGTCCTGACTTTC. Protein product: CASETRESGANVLTF.

The chain carries TRBV13 and TRBJ2-7; the match to TRBD2 covers 12 bases. The junction had 15 bases not matched to a gene; V was cut back by 4 bases and J by 2 bases. Germline CDR1 is PRHDT and CDR2 is FYEKMQ (reference sequence). This CDR3 is 19 amino acids long. The CDR3 bases are TGTGCCAGCAGCTCCCGAACCTTAAGACTAGCGGGGGTCCCCTACGAGCAGTACGTC. It codes for CASSSRTLRLAGVPYEQYV.

The V call is TRBV9, the J call TRBJ2-3, with TRBD2 identical over 8 bases. The CDR3 has 16 amino acids. V gave up 0 bases and J gave up 4 bases; unmatched junction bases: 7. Per germline, CDR1 SGDLS and CDR2 YYNGEE. The CDR3 DNA follows: TGTGCCAGCAGCGTAGGAGCGGGAGATCTGGCAGATACGCAGTATTTT. Translating gives CASSVGAGDLADTQYF.

This clonotype was seen many times. The chain has TRBV4-1 and TRBJ2-1, with D perhaps TRBD2 (5 bases). The germline CDR1 and CDR2 sequences are MGHRA and YSYEKL. This CDR3 region has 14 residues. V was shortened by 4 bases and J by 3 bases, with 10 bases between the two germline ends. The DNA for the CDR3 is TGCGCCAGCAGCCTTTCGGGAAACTACAATGAGCAGTTCTTC. It codes for CASSLSGNYNEQFF.

The chain couples TRBV10-1 to TRBJ1-1; D is possibly TRBD1 (6 bases). V lost 6 bases and J lost 1, with 9 bases in between. Germline-derived CDR1 and CDR2 are WNHNN and SYGVQD (reference sequence). This CDR3 region has 13 residues. CDR3 DNA sequence: TGCGCCAGCAGGGACAGCGGGAACACTGAAGCTTTCTTT. Protein: CASRDSGNTEAFF.

This clonotype has ten or more counts. V and J are TRBV12-3 or TRBV12-4 and TRBJ2-3; D is uncertain. V lost 2 bases, J lost 2 bases, and 8 bases lay in between. CDR3 length: 14 residues. The CDR3 spells CASSLSFFTDTQYF. CDR3 DNA: TGTGCCAGCAGTTTAAGTTTCTTCACAGATACGCAGTATTTT.

V is TRBV24-1 and J is TRBJ2-3; D is possibly TRBD2 (6 bases). CDR1 is KGHDR and CDR2 is SFDVKD in the germline V gene. Trimming stripped 7 bases from V and 2 bases from J, with 15 bases between. The CDR3 extends over 15 amino acids. This chain's CDR3 is CATSLGGLYTDTQYF. The CDR3 DNA reads TGTGCCACCAGCCTCGGAGGGCTCTACACAGATACGCAGTATTTT.

This clonotype showed up many times. This sequence joins TRBV9 and TRBJ2-1, with 7 bases lining up with TRBD2. This CDR3 comprises 15 residues. Germline CDR1 is SGDLS and CDR2 is YYNGEE. Trimming cost V 4 bases and J 9 bases; bases outside gene matches: 13. CDR3 sequence: CASSPVGGYDIEQFF. The CDR3 region has the DNA TGTGCCAGCAGCCCAGTGGGGGGGTACGATATTGAGCAGTTCTTC.

This clonotype was found many times. The rearrangement joins TRBV15 to TRBJ2-7; no definite D call. Germline V gene data show CDR1 as LNHNV and CDR2 as YYDKDF (reference sequence). V gave up 1 base and J gave up 2 bases, with 6 bases separating them. The length of the CDR3 is 13 residues. The CDR3 nucleotides are TGTGCCACCAGCAGAGGGAAACCCTACGAGCAGTACTTC. Amino acids: CATSRGKPYEQYF.

In this sample, this clonotype turned up a few times. This chain links TRBV18 with TRBJ2-1; 11 bases match TRBD1. Germline V gene sequence: CDR1 KGHSH, CDR2 LQKENI. The CDR3 extends over 17 amino acids. V trimming: 2 bases; J trimming: 0 bases; junction bases outside the gene matches: 3. In DNA, the CDR3 is TGTGCCAGCTCACCAAAGGGACAGGGGGACTCCTACAATGAGCAGTTCTTC. Protein product: CASSPKGQGDSYNEQFF.

In this sample, this clonotype turned up a few times. CDR3 loop: CVTRGGNTIYF. CDR3 nucleotide sequence: TGTGTCACCCGCGGTGGAAACACCATATATTTT. The genes are TRBV7-7 and TRBJ1-3; unclear D gene. Germline assignment: CDR1 SSHAT and CDR2 FNYEAQ (reference sequence). This CDR3 spans 11 amino acids.

This clonotype was seen at least ten times. V and J are TRBV24-1 and TRBJ2-2; D call uncertain. Germline V CDR1 and CDR2: KGHDR, SFDVKD. Trimming removed 3 bases from V and 7 bases from J, with 8 bases in between. CDR3 length: 13 residues. The CDR3 sequence is CATSDLEGGELFF. DNA of the CDR3: TGTGCCACCAGTGATCTCGAAGGCGGGGAGCTGTTTTTT.